What follows is one TCR beta chain and its context. These data come from a study of blood T cell repertoires in COVID-19. Study-level information: COVID-19 samples collected from the United States, Italy and Spain covered acute and convalescent phases.

The data were produced by immunoSEQ multiplex PCR, yet TCRdb's version contains in-frame clones alone and is incomplete. The sample includes 350,000 to 400,000 clones, 80% to 90% seen only once; the top ten take roughly 1%. Trimming cost V 1 base and J 0 bases, with 7 bases left between them. This CDR3 has 15 residues. Germline V gene lookup returns CDR1 LGHDT and CDR2 YNNKEL (reference sequence). The sequenced material came from PBMCs or T cells enriched from blood (not recorded which). This receptor was taken from a man between 18 and 35 years old who had recovered from COVID-19. The chain joins TRBV3-1 (or the pseudogene TRBV3-2) to TRBJ1-5; D is uncertain. The CDR3 coding sequence is TGTGCCAGCAGCCAAGGAGCATTTAGCAATCAGCCCCAGCATTTT. Residues: CASSQGAFSNQPQHF.